These T cell receptor beta chains were read from a single sample in a study of sequential checkpoint blockade in melanoma. Assay used: immunoSEQ multiplex PCR; TCRdb lists only in-frame clones, some missing. The data contain 6,200 or so clones, roughly 19% of them singletons. Sequencing used tumor tissue (inferred from file names), obtained from a patient given nivolumab and ipilimumab in sequence. The receptors stem from a human donor with melanoma. The CDR3 runs from the conserved cysteine through the conserved F or W. The D gene is left open where the match is weak. Rows may omit the clone size; those that give it use once, few, many or a size class.

d_call,j_call,v_call,clone_size,cdr3_aa,cdr3_nt
TRBD1,TRBJ1-2,TRBV9,-,CASSSQGGGYTF,TGTGCCAGCAGTTCCCAGGGGGGTGGCTACACCTTC
TRBD2,TRBJ2-7,TRBV6-8,-,CASSRLAGTPYEQYF,TGTGCCAGCAGTAGACTAGCGGGGACACCCTACGAGCAGTACTTC
-,TRBJ2-1,TRBV10-3,few,CAISESSREQFF,TGTGCCATCAGTGAGTCAAGTCGGGAGCAGTTCTTC
TRBD2,TRBJ2-3,TRBV7-6,-,CASSSRGDRTDTQYF,TGTGCCAGCAGCTCCCGGGGGGATAGGACAGATACGCAGTATTTT
-,TRBJ2-3,TRBV10-2,few,CASKPRGDTQYF,TGCGCCAGCAAGCCCCGCGGAGATACGCAGTATTTT
-,TRBJ1-2,TRBV25-1,-,CASSDGSLYGYTF,TGTGCCAGCAGTGACGGCAGCCTCTATGGCTACACCTTC
-,TRBJ2-1,TRBV19,-,CASSMSRGAYNEQFF,TGTGCCAGTAGTATGAGTAGGGGCGCCTACAATGAGCAGTTCTTC
-,TRBJ2-2,TRBV9,-,CASSVGGGNTRELFF,TGTGCCAGCAGCGTTGGAGGGGGTAACACCCGGGAGCTGTTTTTT
-,TRBJ2-1,TRBV6-8,few,CASSDGTYNEQFF,TGTGCCAGCAGTGACGGAACCTACAATGAGCAGTTCTTC
TRBD1,TRBJ1-3,TRBV25-1,-,CASSTGQGYSGNTIYF,TGTGCCAGCAGTACGGGACAGGGCTACTCTGGAAACACCATATATTTT